This T cell receptor (beta chain) was identified in a study of T-cell reconstitution after alpha-beta-depleted transplantation in children listed by TCRdb under 2016. Regarding the research as a whole: Using TCR repertoire profiling, the study quantitatively followed how T-cell immune reconstitution unfolded in children after TCRalphabeta/CD19-depleted allogeneic hematopoietic cell transplantation. Points the paper makes about the study in general: The apparently early alphabetaT-cell count recovery about two months after transplant was reportedly dependent on only several hundred rapidly expanded clones derived from non-depleted graft cells. The frequencies of hyperexpanded clones fell over the following months, and after one year, T-cell counts and TCRbeta diversity were mostly attributed to newly produced T cells. In some patients, the high TCRbeta diversity seen at day 60 was put down to recipient T cells and intrathymic progenitors that had survived conditioning.

This clonotype has more than one count but fewer than ten. The target of this receptor is not known. One base away there is no much larger clone; base qualities are not given. The treatment or condition tag for this specimen amounts to: allogeneic hematopoietic cell transplantation with graft depleted of TCRalphabeta T cells and CD19 B cells. The transplant recipients were children given TCRalphabeta/CD19-depleted allogeneic hematopoietic cell grafts. Libraries were built with PCR. TCRdb shows the sequencer as Illumina HiSeq 2500. Molecular barcoding was employed in the preparation of TCR libraries, with unique molecular identifiers being used to normalize TCRbeta repertoire quantification. TCRdb trimmed the raw reads at Q25, called clones with MiXCR and kept productive beta chains. Every CDR3 protein is listed once, alongside the most common genes and DNA of its rows. Within this sample are about 200,000 distinct CDR3 sequences, with 7.5% to 9.5% of them counted one time only. The ten most abundant clones make up about a third of the sample.

The germline V gene gives CDR1 as LGHNA and CDR2 as YSLEER. The CDR3 holds 16 amino acids from the cysteine to the phenylalanine. Of all the DNA, just the CDR3 is kept, 48 bases in frame from base 1. V has 0 bases trimmed and J has 7 bases trimmed; junction bases matching no gene number 12. This TCR was sampled from a male patient aged 2-15 years who had a stem cell transplant for acute myeloid leukemia, so the T cells may come from the graft donor. The V gene is TRBV4-3 and the J gene is TRBJ2-7, and 7 junctional nucleotides match TRBD1. The material sequenced was PBMCs, mostly from graft donor cells, taken 360 days after TCRalphabeta/CD19-depleted stem cell transplant. In nucleotide form, the sequence is TGCGCCAGCAGCCAAGATCTAGGGGGCCGGATGCGAGAGCAGTACTTC. This translates into CASSQDLGGRMREQYF.